These 24 T cell receptor beta chains came from one sample sequenced in a study of shared clonotypes between healthy human individuals. Assay used: immunoSEQ multiplex PCR; TCRdb lists only in-frame clones, some missing. The profile shows about 490,000 clones, approximately 81% of them singletons. Sequencing input: PBMCs. The receptors were sampled from a woman in her forties in good health. Some clones in this sample may be carry-over from other donors' samples.

The rearrangement links TRBV11-3 to TRBJ2-1, with D possibly matching TRBD2 (6 bases). Germline CDR1 reads SGHNT; CDR2 reads YENEEA. CDR3 length: 16 residues. The germline V and J ends were trimmed by 1 base and 4 bases, with 14 bases remaining between them. CDR3 protein: CASSLAVGSQYNEQFF. DNA for the CDR3: TGTGCCAGCAGCTTAGCGGTCGGGAGTCAATACAATGAGCAGTTCTTC.

The gene calls are TRBV11-2 and TRBJ2-7, with D perhaps TRBD1 (6 bases). V lost 4 bases to trimming and J lost 7 bases, with 17 bases between them. CDR3 length equals 14 residues. CDR1 and CDR2 (germline): SGHAT, FQNNGV. The CDR3 DNA reads as TGTGCCAGCAGCTCACCGACAGGCTTACTTGAGCAGTACTTC. It specifies CASSSPTGLLEQYF. The full variable domain, rest sourced from reference TRBV11-2 and TRBJ2-7, is EAGVAQSPRYKIIEKRQSVAFWCNPISGHATLYWYQQILGQGPKLLIQFQNNGVVDDSQLPKDRFSAERLKGVDSTLKIQPAKLEDSAVYLCASSSPTGLLEQYFGPGTRLTVT.

Details on this clone: A far larger clone is one nucleotide away, so this likely arose from a read error. The chain has TRBV30 and TRBJ1-5; TRBD1 matches 8 bases. This CDR3 is built from 15 residues. The V gene's germline CDR1 is GTSNPN and CDR2 SVGIG (reference sequence). In DNA, the CDR3 is TGTACCTGGAGCCCCTTGGGACAGGGCAATCAGCCCCAGCATTTT. As protein: CTWSPLGQGNQPQHF.

V usage is TRBV9 and J usage is TRBJ2-1; tentative D call: TRBD1 (6 bases). Germline loops: CDR1 SGDLS, CDR2 YYNGEE. The CDR3 is 14 residues long. V dropped 3 bases and J dropped 5 bases, with 12 bases sitting between them. The CDR3 region has the DNA TGTGCCAGCAGCGACGACAGGTCACACAATGAGCAGTTCTTC. Encoded protein: CASSDDRSHNEQFF.

V and J are TRBV15 and TRBJ1-5; D is possibly TRBD1 (5 bases). Trimming stripped 0 bases from V and 4 bases from J, with 10 bases between. The CDR3 is made up of 15 amino acids. Germline values: CDR1 LNHNV, CDR2 YYDKDF (reference sequence). The CDR3 loop is CATSRDLGGNQPQHF. CDR3 DNA sequence: TGTGCCACCAGCAGAGATCTGGGGGGAAATCAGCCCCAGCATTTT. Full variable domain (outside the CDR3, taken from reference TRBV15 and TRBJ1-5): DAMVIQNPRYQVTQFGKPVTLSCSQTLNHNVMYWYQQKSSQAPKLLFHYYDKDFNNEADTPDNFQSRRPNTSFCFLDIRSPGLGDTAMYLCATSRDLGGNQPQHFGDGTRLSIL.

The chain employs TRBV30 and TRBJ2-3, with a weak D call TRBD2 (6 bases). CDR3 length equals 13 residues. Germline CDR1 is GTSNPN and CDR2 is SVGIG (reference sequence). V was pared by 5 bases and J by 0 bases, with 9 bases between. The DNA of the CDR3 is TGTGCCTGGCGGGGGTGGAGCACAGATACGCAGTATTTT. Protein sequence: CAWRGWSTDTQYF.

This clone occurred a few times. Given a far larger clone just one base away, this is likely a sequencing read error. This specimen includes other DNA sequences encoding the same CDR3. The V and J genes are TRBV4-1 and TRBJ1-1; D unresolved. V was trimmed by 4 bases and J by 3 bases, leaving 15 bases between them. Germline V gene sequence: CDR1 MGHRA, CDR2 YSYEKL. The CDR3 loop spans 15 amino acids. CDR3 residues: CASSLGGWGDTEAFF. CDR3 in DNA: TGCGCCAGCAGCCTGGGTGGCTGGGGTGACACTGAAGCTTTCTTT.

CDR3 amino acids: CASSKKTSGRAEYTGELFF. DNA for the CDR3: TGTGCCAGCAGCAAAAAGACTAGCGGGAGGGCCGAGTACACCGGGGAGCTGTTTTTT. This chain links TRBV21-1 with TRBJ2-2; no DNA check was done on the table's D call, TRBD2. TRBV21-1 constitutes a pseudogene. The length of the CDR3 is 19 residues.

This rearrangement joins TRBV27 to TRBJ1-1; D is ambiguous. This CDR3 spans 15 amino acids. The germline gives CDR1 MNHEY, CDR2 SMNVEV (reference sequence). V lost 7 bases and J 4 bases, leaving 19 bases between the germline ends. The CDR3, as DNA: TGTGCCAGCATCCCTCGGGCTACTGGAATCACTGAAGCTTTCTTT. It codes for CASIPRATGITEAFF.

A remark on this clone: A far larger clone is one base from this, pointing to a likely read error. The sample carries other DNA sequences with the same CDR3. V usage is TRBV11-3 and J usage is TRBJ2-6; D not resolved. Looked up from germline, CDR1 is SGHNT and CDR2 is YENEEA. CDR3 length: 16 amino acids. CDR3 sequence: CASSFRRNSGANVLTF. The CDR3 DNA sequence: TGCGCCAGCAGCTTCCGACGGAACTCTGGGGCCAACGTCCTGACTTTC.

V and J are TRBV27 and TRBJ2-2; D is perhaps TRBD1 (6 bases). The CDR3 consists of 14 residues. Per germline, CDR1 MNHEY and CDR2 SMNVEV (reference sequence). V lost 4 bases and J 8 bases, leaving 14 bases between the germline ends. CDR3 in DNA: TGTGCCAGCAGTTCCGACAGGTCCCTGGGGGAGCTGTTTTTT. Encoded protein: CASSSDRSLGELFF.

J is TRBJ2-1 and V is TRBV10-3; D possibly corresponds to TRBD1 (6 bases). This CDR3 spans 11 amino acids. V lost 6 bases and J lost 8, with 8 bases in between. The germline CDR1 and CDR2 sequences are ENHRY and SYGVKD. For the CDR3, the DNA is TGTGCCATCAGGGACAGCTATGAGCAGTTCTTC. This codes for CAIRDSYEQFF.

V is TRBV27 and J is TRBJ2-7, with TRBD2 matching over 8 bases. The V segment lost 6 bases and the J segment 2 bases; nucleotides outside the gene matches: 3. CDR3 size: 13 residues. The germline gives CDR1 MNHEY, CDR2 SMNVEV (reference sequence). The CDR3 loop is CASRRGGTYEQYF. The CDR3 DNA reads TGTGCCAGCAGACGGGGGGGTACCTACGAGCAGTACTTC.

The chain is built from TRBV30 and TRBJ1-2, with 7 bases matching TRBD1. V lost 3 bases to trimming and J lost 4 bases; unmatched junction nucleotides: 2. In germline, CDR1 is GTSNPN, CDR2 SVGIG (reference sequence). The CDR3 loop spans 12 amino acids. CDR3 DNA: TGTGCCTGGAGCCGGGACAGCTATGGCTACACCTTC. Amino acids: CAWSRDSYGYTF.

CDR3 bases: TGTGCCAGCAGCTTGGTAATGGCTAGCGGGAGTTTCGATGAGCAGTTCTTC. Amino acid sequence: CASSLVMASGSFDEQFF. The rearrangement joins TRBV5-8 to TRBJ2-1; TRBD2 matches at 10 bases. Germline CDR1 is SGHTS and CDR2 is YDEGEE. The CDR3 is 17 residues long. J was trimmed by 8 bases and V by 0 bases; bases with no gene match: 11. Supplemented by reference TRBV5-8 and TRBJ2-1, the full variable domain reads EAGVTQSPTHLIKTRGQQATLRCSPISGHTSVYWYQQALGLGLQFLLWYDEGEERNRGNFPPRFSGRQFPNYSSELNVNALELEDSALYLCASSLVMASGSFDEQFFGPGTRLTVL.

The gene calls are TRBV7-8 and TRBJ2-3, with 7 bases lining up with TRBD2. Germline CDR1 and CDR2: SGHVS and FQNEAQ. Germline trimming cut 4 bases from V and 0 bases from J; bases unmatched to any gene: 7. This CDR3 is built from 16 residues. The CDR3 DNA sequence: TGTGCCAGCAGCTCTGACAGCGGGGACAGCACAGATACGCAGTATTTT. It translates to CASSSDSGDSTDTQYF.

Note on this clone: The germline gene is not matched at one end of the junction; a read error may be the cause. The chain carries TRBV7-7 and TRBJ1-6; D may be TRBD1 (5 bases). Looked up from germline, CDR1 is SSHAT and CDR2 is FNYEAQ (reference sequence). The CDR3 is 13 residues long. In DNA form, the CDR3 reads TGTGCTAGCAGCCCCGACAGATATTCACCCCTCCACTTT. It yields the protein CASSPDRYSPLHF.

This chain joins TRBV11-2 and TRBJ2-5; D call uncertain. Germline V CDR1 and CDR2: SGHAT, FQNNGV. The CDR3 has 15 amino acids. Trimming pared 7 bases from V and 1 base from J, leaving 16 bases between. CDR3 bases: TGTGCCAGCACCCCGGGTCGGTCGGGCCAAGAGACCCAGTACTTC. Its protein product is CASTPGRSGQETQYF.

The chain uses TRBV5-1 and TRBJ2-7; D is perhaps TRBD1 or TRBD2 (6 bases each). Germline V lookup: CDR1 SGHRS, CDR2 YFSETQ. This CDR3 is 14 amino acids long. V was clipped by 4 bases and J by 2 bases, with 13 bases between them. Written as DNA, the CDR3 is TGCGCCAGCAGCAGGGGGGAAGGGGCCTACGAGCAGTACTTC. This encodes CASSRGEGAYEQYF.

The chain couples TRBV7-2 to TRBJ2-7; 12 bases align to TRBD2. V shed 6 bases, J shed 2 bases, and the junction held 5 bases outside the gene matches. The germline V gene encodes CDR1 SGHTA and CDR2 FQGNSA. CDR3 length: 15 amino acids. The CDR3 region is CASSSTSGSPYEQYF. Written as DNA, the CDR3 is TGTGCCAGCAGTTCGACTAGCGGGAGCCCCTACGAGCAGTACTTC.

Notes on this clone: Being one base from a much bigger clone, this may be a read error. In nucleotides, the CDR3 is TGTGCCAGCAGTGTTCGTAGCAGGAGCGGGGGCAATGAGCAGTTCTTC. It is translated as CASSVRSRSGGNEQFF. The rearrangement joins TRBV6-1 to TRBJ2-1; 8 bases map to TRBD2. CDR1 is MNHNS, CDR2 SASEGT, per germline. This CDR3 is built from 16 residues. Germline trimming cut 4 bases from V and 6 bases from J; bases unmatched to any gene: 11.

In its sample, this clone was seen once. The chain is built from TRBV11-3 and TRBJ1-3, with D possibly TRBD1 on 6 matching bases. CDR1 and CDR2 from the germline V gene are SGHNT and YENEEA. Trimming removed 3 bases at V and 8 bases at J, with 11 bases between. The CDR3 runs to 13 residues. CDR3 nucleotide sequence: TGTGCCAGCAGCTTGGAAGGGGGGGACACCATATATTTT. Translated: CASSLEGGDTIYF.

The chain combines TRBV27 with TRBJ2-7; D possibly corresponds to TRBD2 (5 bases). Trimming removed 5 bases at V and 0 bases at J, with 14 bases between. The CDR3 is 15 amino acids. Germline V lookup: CDR1 MNHEY, CDR2 SMNVEV (reference sequence). DNA of the CDR3: TGTGCCAGCAGTCGCCGGACTGGAAGCTCCTACGAGCAGTACTTC. Translated, it gives CASSRRTGSSYEQYF.

Concerning this clone: This is likely an artifact of a read error, given a far larger clone one base away. The genes are TRBV28 and TRBJ1-2; D ambiguous. Germline lookup yields CDR1 MDHEN and CDR2 SYDVKM. V lost 7 bases and J 6 bases, leaving 21 bases between the germline ends. CDR3 size: 15 residues. CDR3 loop: CASNPEGRLVHGYTF. As DNA, the CDR3 is TGTGCCAGCAACCCGGAGGGCCGGCTAGTCCATGGCTACACCTTC.